This paragraph covers one TCR beta chain sequence. Its antigen is undetermined. These data come from a study of yellow fever vaccine responses in identical twins. Overall study results and limits: Twins reportedly showed a vaccine T cell response that seemed partly convergent and partly personalized.

CDR3 size: 16 residues. V was pared by 2 bases and J by 1 base, with 11 bases between. CDR1 KGHSH and CDR2 LQKENI come from the germline V gene. TCRdb fed the RT-PCR reads into MiXCR, producing one record per CDR3 protein. The data show about 3,000 distinct CDR3 sequences, around four fifths seen once. The rearrangement joins TRBV18 to TRBJ2-2; possibly TRBD1 for D (6 bases). The receptor was derived from a young woman who received the yellow fever vaccine. The sample was T cells from blood (PBMCs), unsorted or a sorted subset (not recorded which), taken before or after yellow fever vaccination (not recorded which). Written as DNA, the CDR3 is TGTGCCAGCTCACCAAAGACGACAGGGAACACCGGGGAGCTGTTTTTT. It codes for CASSPKTTGNTGELFF.